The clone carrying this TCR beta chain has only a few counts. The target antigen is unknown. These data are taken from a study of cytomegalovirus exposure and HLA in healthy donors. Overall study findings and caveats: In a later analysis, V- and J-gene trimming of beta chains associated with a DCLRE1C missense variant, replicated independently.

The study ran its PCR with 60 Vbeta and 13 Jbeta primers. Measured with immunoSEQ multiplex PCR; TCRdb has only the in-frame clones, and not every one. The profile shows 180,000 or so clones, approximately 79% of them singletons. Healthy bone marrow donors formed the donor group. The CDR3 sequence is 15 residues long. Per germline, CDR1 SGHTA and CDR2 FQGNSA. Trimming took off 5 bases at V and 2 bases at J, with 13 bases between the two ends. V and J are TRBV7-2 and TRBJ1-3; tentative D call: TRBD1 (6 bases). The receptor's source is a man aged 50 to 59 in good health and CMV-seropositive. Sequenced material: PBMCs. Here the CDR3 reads CASSRTGLAGNTIYF. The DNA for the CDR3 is TGTGCCAGCAGCCGAACAGGGTTAGCTGGAAACACCATATATTTT.